Below, 23 T cell receptor beta chains from the same sample are listed, as sequenced in a study of Ad26.COV2.S vaccination and SARS-CoV-2 variants (dated by TCRdb to the early 2020s). The sample's treatment or condition label is to be understood as: roughly 20 received Ad26.COV2.S at low or high dose, single or two shots; about 5 received placebo; per-sample allocation not given. For vaccine and placebo recipients, repertoires were sequenced using samples collected on day 63 after the first injection. Library preparation was by the immunoSEQ multiplex PCR assay. TCRdb carries this immuneACCESS record with in-frame sequences only. Its versions omit some clonotypes, under half of them owing to an unresolved V gene in the studies checked, with the rest unexplained. The sample table records 400,000 to 450,000 clones; about 90% of these occur just once. The ten largest clonotypes hold 1.5% to 2% of the sample.

The sample was peripheral blood, taken in a trial of Ad26.COV2.S vaccine versus placebo. All receptors come from a person aged 18 to 65 who received the Ad26.COV2.S COVID-19 vaccine or a placebo.

This chain joins TRBV3-1 (or the pseudogene TRBV3-2) and TRBJ1-2; possible D gene TRBD1, 5 bases. In germline, CDR1 is LGHDT, CDR2 YNNKEL (reference sequence). The CDR3 is 15 amino acids. The V end lost 0 bases, the J end lost 4 bases, and 12 bases lay between the germline ends. CDR3 sequence: CASSQDAGKSYGYTF. The CDR3 DNA is TGTGCCAGCAGCCAAGACGCAGGGAAGAGCTATGGCTACACCTTC.

This sequence joins TRBV3-1 (or the pseudogene TRBV3-2) and TRBJ2-3; 11 positions match TRBD2. Per germline, CDR1 LGHDT and CDR2 YNNKEL (reference sequence). With V trimmed by 3 bases and J by 4 bases, 9 bases remained unmatched. This CDR3 contains 17 residues. The CDR3 nucleotides read TGTGCCAGCAGCCAGGAACACGGGACTAGCGGATCAGATACGCAGTATTTT. It translates to CASSQEHGTSGSDTQYF.

The chain carries TRBV6-2 or TRBV6-3 and TRBJ2-1, with D possibly being TRBD2 (6 bases). CDR1 and CDR2 (germline): MNHEY, SVGEGT. The CDR3 has 15 amino acids. Deletions cut 2 bases from V and 4 bases from J, with 12 bases between. The CDR3 here is CASSYRSAGYNEQFF. As DNA, the CDR3 is TGTGCCAGCAGTTACCGCTCGGCGGGATACAATGAGCAGTTCTTC.

This chain joins TRBV19 and TRBJ1-1; D might be TRBD1 (5 bases). Germline values: CDR1 LNHDA, CDR2 SQIVND (reference sequence). There are 14 residues in the CDR3. Trimming left V 3 bases short and J 4 bases short, with 12 bases between. Here the CDR3 DNA reads TGTGCCAGTAGTATGGGTGGGGCGCGCACTGAAGCTTTCTTT. Residues: CASSMGGARTEAFF. Full variable domain (rest looked up from reference TRBV19 and TRBJ1-1): DGGITQSPKYLFRKEGQNVTLSCEQNLNHDAMYWYRQDPGQGLRLIYYSQIVNDFQKGDIAEGYSVSREKKESFPLTVTSAQKNPTAFYLCASSMGGARTEAFFGQGTRLTVV.

In regard to this clone: Other DNA sequences in the sample encode the same CDR3. The chain uses TRBV4-3 and TRBJ1-1; perhaps TRBD1 as D (5 bases). CDR3 length: 13 residues. Germline lookup yields CDR1 LGHNA and CDR2 YSLEER. V was trimmed by 1 base and J by 5 bases, leaving 8 bases between them. The CDR3 region is CASSQVGGTEAFF. DNA of the CDR3: TGCGCCAGCAGCCAAGTTGGGGGGACTGAAGCTTTCTTT.

V and J are TRBV4-1 and TRBJ2-2, with unresolved D. The CDR3 runs to 17 residues. V was clipped by 0 bases and J by 1 base, with 12 bases between them. Germline CDR1 is MGHRA and CDR2 is YSYEKL. The CDR3 DNA follows: TGCGCCAGCAGCCAAGATCAACGACCTATGAACACCGGGGAGCTGTTTTTT. This translates into CASSQDQRPMNTGELFF.

This clone was seen just once. The V call is TRBV19, the J call TRBJ1-4, with D tentatively TRBD1 (6 bases). This CDR3 is 14 amino acids long. From germline, CDR1 is LNHDA and CDR2 SQIVND (reference sequence). Trimming left V 11 bases short and J 5 bases short, with 18 bases between. CDR3 loop: CASTGAGINEKLFF. For the CDR3, the DNA is TGTGCCTCGACAGGAGCGGGTATAAATGAAAAACTGTTTTTT.

The chain joins TRBV6-6 to TRBJ1-6; D not resolved. Trimming took off 6 bases at V and 7 bases at J, with 16 bases between the two ends. The germline gives CDR1 MNHNY, CDR2 SVGAGI (reference sequence). The CDR3 contains 15 residues. The CDR3 DNA is TGTGCCAGCAGCCATGACGGGGTTAGGAATTCACCCCTCCACTTT. Translating it yields CASSHDGVRNSPLHF.

The V gene is TRBV6-2 or TRBV6-3, the J gene TRBJ2-2; TRBD2 agrees at 9 bases. The ends lost 2 bases at V and 4 bases at J; junction bases unmatched: 11. CDR3 length equals 18 residues. CDR1 is MNHEY, CDR2 SVGEGT, per germline. CDR3 loop: CASSYGLAGTSVTGELFF. CDR3 sequence (DNA): TGTGCCAGCAGTTACGGGCTAGCGGGGACGTCGGTCACCGGGGAGCTGTTTTTT.

This rearrangement joins TRBV30 to TRBJ2-7, with TRBD2 identical over 8 bases. The germline V gene has CDR1 GTSNPN and CDR2 SVGIG (reference sequence). V gave up 2 bases and J gave up 5 bases; unmatched junction bases: 5. This CDR3 has 13 amino acids. For the CDR3, the DNA is TGTGCCTGGAGTCGGGGGGGCCTTAACGAGCAGTACTTC. This codes for CAWSRGGLNEQYF. The variable domain in full, with the rest retrieved from reference TRBV30 and TRBJ2-7, is SQTIHQWPATLVQPVGSPLSLECTVEGTSNPNLYWYRQAAGRGLQLLFYSVGIGQISSEVPQNLSASRPQDRQFILSSKKLLLSDSGFYLCAWSRGGLNEQYFGPGTRLTVT.

The genes are TRBV9 and TRBJ1-5; TRBD1 might be the D (5 bases). Germline V CDR1 and CDR2: SGDLS, YYNGEE. This CDR3 has 18 amino acids. V was pared by 1 base and J by 2 bases, with 19 bases between. The CDR3 nucleotides are TGTGCCAGCAGCGTAAAGCTCCTGAGGGGTGGTGGCAATCAGCCCCAGCATTTT. It translates to CASSVKLLRGGGNQPQHF.

The chain recombines TRBV4-3 with TRBJ2-7; D perhaps matches TRBD1 (5 bases). Trimming cost V 1 base and J 1 base, with 14 bases left between them. Looked up from germline, CDR1 is LGHNA and CDR2 is YSLEER. The CDR3 loop spans 16 amino acids. CDR3 sequence: CASSQALAGRSYEQYF. CDR3 bases: TGCGCCAGCAGCCAAGCTCTGGCAGGGCGATCCTACGAGCAGTACTTC.

The CDR3: CASSLEAGGYQETQYF. CDR3 coding DNA: TGTGCCAGCAGCTTAGAGGCAGGCGGGTACCAAGAGACCCAGTACTTC. The chain recombines TRBV6-2 or TRBV6-3 with TRBJ2-5, with D perhaps matching TRBD2 (5 bases). Trimming left V 6 bases short and J 0 bases short, with 17 bases between. Germline values: CDR1 MNHEY, CDR2 SVGEGT. The CDR3 totals 16 residues.

The V call is TRBV19, the J call TRBJ1-5; D gene ambiguous. The CDR3 is 13 amino acids. CDR1 and CDR2 (germline): LNHDA, SQIVND (reference sequence). The germline V and J ends were trimmed by 2 bases and 5 bases, with 7 bases remaining between them. As DNA, the CDR3 is TGTGCCAGTAGTATAAAGAGGGATCAGCCCCAGCATTTT. Translated, it gives CASSIKRDQPQHF.

The rearrangement links TRBV24-1 to TRBJ2-4, with D perhaps assigned TRBD1 or TRBD2 (5 bases each). The CDR3 consists of 18 residues. Germline CDR1 and CDR2: KGHDR and SFDVKD. Trimming took 2 bases from V and 2 from J, leaving 18 bases between them. CDR3 region: CATSDYRARDGPKNIQYF. The CDR3 nucleotides read TGTGCCACCAGTGATTATCGTGCCAGGGACGGGCCCAAAAACATTCAGTACTTC.

The gene calls are TRBV7-2 and TRBJ2-5; no reliable D call. V lost 0 bases and J lost 3, with 5 bases in between. Germline CDR1 and CDR2: SGHTA and FQGNSA. The CDR3 totals 13 residues. This chain's CDR3 is CASSLAREETQYF. The CDR3 DNA is TGTGCCAGCAGCTTAGCTCGGGAAGAGACCCAGTACTTC.

The rearrangement links TRBV28 to TRBJ2-7; D is possibly TRBD1 (5 bases). This CDR3 contains 14 residues. Germline CDR1 MDHEN, CDR2 SYDVKM. V lost 3 bases and J 2 bases, leaving 11 bases between the germline ends. CDR3 sequence reads: CASSFQGSTYEQYF. CDR3 coding DNA: TGTGCCAGCAGTTTCCAGGGCTCAACCTACGAGCAGTACTTC. The full variable domain, rest sourced from reference TRBV28 and TRBJ2-7, is DVKVTQSSRYLVKRTGEKVFLECVQDMDHENMFWYRQDPGLGLRLIYFSYDVKMKEKGDIPEGYSVSREKKERFSLILESASTNQTSMYLCASSFQGSTYEQYFGPGTRLTVT.

V usage is TRBV2 and J usage is TRBJ1-4; D is undetermined. V was shortened by 3 bases and J by 5 bases, with 10 bases between the two germline ends. CDR3 length: 14 amino acids. CDR1 SNHLY and CDR2 FYNNEI come from the germline V gene. CDR3: CASSDGGGNEKLFF. The CDR3 region has the DNA TGTGCCAGCAGTGATGGAGGCGGGAATGAAAAACTGTTTTTT.

The rearrangement uses TRBV29-1 and TRBJ2-7; tentatively, D is TRBD1 (7 bases). Trimming left V 2 bases short and J 4 bases short, with 12 bases between. Per the germline V gene, CDR1 is SQVTM and CDR2 is ANQGSEA. The CDR3 extends over 13 amino acids. The CDR3 nucleotides read TGCAGCGTTGAACCGACAGGGAGGTACGAGCAGTACTTC. This codes for CSVEPTGRYEQYF.

The genes are TRBV21-1 and TRBJ1-2; the table's D call, TRBD1, has no DNA check behind it. TRBV21-1 is a listed pseudogene. The CDR3 is 15 residues long. CDR3 nucleotide sequence: TGTGCCAGCAGCAAAAAGGGACAAAAAGTTTATGGCTACACCTTC. Amino acids: CASSKKGQKVYGYTF.

This clone has a handful of counts. The chain joins TRBV5-4 to TRBJ1-3; no clear D. From germline, CDR1 is SGHNT and CDR2 YYREEE (reference sequence). The CDR3 is made up of 15 amino acids. V was trimmed by 2 bases and J by 0 bases, leaving 9 bases between them. The CDR3 is CASSFPGNSGNTIYF. DNA for the CDR3: TGTGCCAGCAGCTTTCCAGGCAACTCTGGAAACACCATATATTTT.

The chain uses TRBV6-5 and TRBJ2-7, with 8 bases lining up with TRBD1. Germline CDR1 reads MNHEY; CDR2 reads SVGAGI. The CDR3 runs to 14 residues. Trimming cost V 2 bases and J 3 bases; bases outside gene matches: 3. CDR3 loop: CASSYTGTGYEQYF. DNA of the CDR3: TGTGCCAGCAGTTACACTGGGACAGGCTACGAGCAGTACTTC.

The CDR3 here is CASSEYSGVGTEAFF. For the CDR3, the DNA is TGTGCCAGCAGTGAATATAGTGGAGTAGGGACTGAAGCTTTCTTT. This chain uses TRBV25-1 with TRBJ1-1, with unresolved D. This CDR3 spans 15 amino acids. In germline, CDR1 is MGHDK, CDR2 SYGVNS. The ends were cut back, 0 bases at V and 5 bases at J, with 13 bases in the middle.